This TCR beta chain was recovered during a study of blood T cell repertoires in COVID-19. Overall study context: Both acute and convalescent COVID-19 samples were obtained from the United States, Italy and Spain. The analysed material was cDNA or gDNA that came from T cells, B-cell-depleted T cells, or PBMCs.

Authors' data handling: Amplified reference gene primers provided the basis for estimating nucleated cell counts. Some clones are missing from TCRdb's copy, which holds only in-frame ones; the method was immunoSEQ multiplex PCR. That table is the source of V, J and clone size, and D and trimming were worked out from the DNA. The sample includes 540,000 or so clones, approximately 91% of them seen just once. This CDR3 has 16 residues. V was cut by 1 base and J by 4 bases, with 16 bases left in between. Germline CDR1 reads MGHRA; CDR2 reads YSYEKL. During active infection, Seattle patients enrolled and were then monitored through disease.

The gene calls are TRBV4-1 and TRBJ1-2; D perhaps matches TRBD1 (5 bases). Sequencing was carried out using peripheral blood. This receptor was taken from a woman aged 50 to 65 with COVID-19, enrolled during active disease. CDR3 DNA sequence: TGCGCCAGCAGCCAAGCGCTGACAGCCTCTCCCTATGGCTACACCTTC. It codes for CASSQALTASPYGYTF.